This T cell receptor beta chain is drawn from a study of blood T cell repertoires in COVID-19. Authors' processing steps: Amplification from reference gene primers served as the basis for estimated nucleated cell counts. Repertoires were generated with immunoSEQ multiplex PCR, while TCRdb's copy carries only in-frame clones and drops some. That table gives V, J and clone size, and the DNA gave D and trimming. The repertoire holds some 200,000 clones, approximately 78% seen once, with 9.5% to 15% in the top ten. CDR3 length: 16 amino acids. Germline V lookup: CDR1 ENHRY, CDR2 SYGVKD. V shed 3 bases and J 0 bases; nucleotides not matched to a gene: 3.

The receptor was derived from a woman between 40 and 55 years old with acute or convalescent COVID-19. The V call is TRBV10-3, the J call TRBJ2-5, with 11 bases fitting TRBD2. The sample taken for sequencing was peripheral blood. The DNA of the CDR3 is TGTGCCATCAGTGACCCGGGACTAGCGGACCAAGAGACCCAGTACTTC. Translated, it gives CAISDPGLADQETQYF.